This T cell receptor beta chain was observed in a study of blood T cells in healthy people across ages. Next came a second PCR, run for about 6 to 12 cycles, which used a sample-barcoded 5' primer along with a J-beta primer mix. TCRdb fed the 5' RACE reads into MiXCR, producing one record per CDR3 protein. The table records 2 million or so distinct CDR3 sequences, around 50% of them present only once. The amount of total RNA extracted per sample was at least 5.5 micrograms. The source is a woman in her 40s in good health. What was sequenced was blood.

CDR3 loop: CASSSVPTGALKTQYF. In DNA form, the CDR3 reads TGTGCCAGCAGCTCCGTCCCGACAGGGGCTTTAAAGACCCAGTACTTC. The chain joins TRBV7-2 to TRBJ2-7, with TRBD1 matching 8 bases. The DNA matches TRBJ2-5 better at its end, which makes the J call doubtful. Germline-derived CDR1 and CDR2 are SGHTA and FQGNSA. This CDR3 comprises 16 residues.